This T cell receptor beta chain comes out of a study of T cell responses to AZD1222 COVID-19 vaccine listed by TCRdb under 2021. Regarding the research as a whole: Because spike-specific TCR depth and breadth did not differ between the two schedules, AZD1222 recipients who got a second dose at roughly 4 weeks were pooled with those who got a second dose at roughly 12 weeks. A total of 230 to 250 trial participants underwent TCR sequencing, of whom 200 to 220 had received two doses of AZD1222 and around 25 had received two doses of the MenACWY control vaccine. Trial participants were enrolled into age subgroups of 18-55, 56-69 and 70-plus years, which contained 148, 28 and 57 TCR-sequenced participants, respectively. The study at large found these results: Participants were mostly white British, with more females than males. The authors suggested clonal diversity may have been underestimated. Conclusions about previously exposed vaccinees were limited because only six AZD1222 recipients were SARS-CoV-2 seropositive at baseline. After two AZD1222 doses, spike-specific TCR breadth and depth were significantly higher than at day 0 and than in MenACWY recipients. Epitopes outside the regions mutated in the B.1.351 and B.1.1.7 variants were reportedly recognized by nearly half of the unique spike-specific TCRs. No day 14 peak-response samples were available, so repertoires were characterized only after the peak T cell response. The whole spike protein was spanned by vaccine-associated CD4 TCRs, and dominant responses were seen in regions 160-218 and 743-854. The 56-69-year group was small, and its depth increase did not reach significance, likely because of low power.

The CDR3 regions of human TCRbeta chains were analyzed by immunosequencing. The source study handled its data this way. Repertoire TCRs were checked for matches against a reference library of SARS-CoV-2-specific TCRs that had been generated using the MIRA antigen-specificity platform. Breadth meant the fraction of unique TCRs that were SARS-CoV-2-associated, whereas depth meant the fraction of total T cells that were SARS-CoV-2-associated. Each spike-specific TCR was assigned to its reactive spike region and to a CD4 or CD8 class using the MIRA data. Log10-transformed breadth and depth values were compared by one-way ANOVA with Sidak's multiple comparisons tests. As stored in TCRdb, this immuneACCESS dataset retains in-frame rearrangements with V and J assigned. A fraction of the clones does not appear; measured against another copy, unresolved V genes explain less than half of the discrepancy, and the remainder lacks a known reason. That table furnishes V, J and clone size, whereas the DNA furnished D and trimming. The sample yields 90,000 to 100,000 clones; 85% to 90% were counted once. In total, the top ten clones hold approximately 7.5% of the sample.

CDR1 and CDR2 are drawn from the germline V gene: MDHEN, SYDVKM. From the cysteine through the phenylalanine, the CDR3 covers 17 amino acids. The CDR3 DNA has 51 bases and is translated from base 1. Compared with germline, V lacks 6 bases and J lacks 0 bases; bases without a gene match: 10. Explained via the paper, the time point label denotes: baseline before first vaccination. Vaccinee samples were obtained from the UK trials COV001 and COV002, which included a single-blind randomized controlled phase 2/3 trial of AZD1222 (ChAdOx1 nCoV-19) in healthy adults. For TCRbeta chain sequencing, PBMC samples from trial participants were taken at day 0 and at day 28 after the second dose. Comments on this clone: What antigen it recognizes has not been identified. Base qualities are missing; no much larger clone stands one base away.

The source of this sequence is an adult in good health. The V and J segments used are TRBV28 and TRBJ2-1; 8 bases in between match TRBD1. Sample: peripheral blood, taken on day 0 of AZD1222 vaccination. The CDR3 region: CASSPRTGPGSYNEQFF. The nucleotide sequence is given as TGTGCCAGCAGCCCGAGGACAGGGCCCGGCTCCTACAATGAGCAGTTCTTC.